This entry features one T cell receptor beta chain sequence. Between the trimmed V and J ends, which lost 11 bases and 0 bases, there was a span of 13 bases. Germline V gene data show CDR1 as SGHTA and CDR2 as FQGTGA. This CDR3 spans 13 amino acids. The data originate from a study of cytomegalovirus exposure and HLA in healthy donors. The study ran its PCR with 60 Vbeta and 13 Jbeta primers. Data came from immunoSEQ multiplex PCR; TCRdb stores just in-frame clones and leaves some out. Across roughly 57,000 clones, the top ten clones capture around an eighth of the sample. The clonotype was recovered from a man between 18 and 29 years old in good health and CMV-seropositive. This chain uses TRBV7-3 with TRBJ1-2, with D perhaps TRBD1 (5 bases). Sample: PBMCs. The CDR3 loop reads CACGGVANYGYTF. The CDR3 coding sequence is TGTGCCTGTGGGGGGGTTGCTAACTATGGCTACACCTTC.